The clone carrying this TCR beta chain was counted only a few times. The sample comes from a study of T cells after yellow fever vaccination. TCRdb re-derived calls from the 5' RACE reads in MiXCR, one entry per CDR3 protein. The repertoire has under 600,000 distinct CDR3 sequences, around a fifth of them found once; the top ten carry about a sixth. Germline values: CDR1 DFQATT, CDR2 SNEGSKA (reference sequence). This CDR3 comprises 16 residues. V lost 3 bases and J 0 bases, leaving 15 bases between the germline ends. This specimen consisted of PBMCs, obtained approximately 20 days after the first yellow fever vaccination. The rearrangement links TRBV20-1 to TRBJ2-4; D is unresolved. This TCR was sampled from a man aged 18-30 years who received the YFV17D yellow fever vaccine. CDR3 in DNA: TGCAGTGCTAGTATGCCCCGAGCCGTAGCCAAAAACATTCAGTACTTC. Its protein product is CSASMPRAVAKNIQYF.